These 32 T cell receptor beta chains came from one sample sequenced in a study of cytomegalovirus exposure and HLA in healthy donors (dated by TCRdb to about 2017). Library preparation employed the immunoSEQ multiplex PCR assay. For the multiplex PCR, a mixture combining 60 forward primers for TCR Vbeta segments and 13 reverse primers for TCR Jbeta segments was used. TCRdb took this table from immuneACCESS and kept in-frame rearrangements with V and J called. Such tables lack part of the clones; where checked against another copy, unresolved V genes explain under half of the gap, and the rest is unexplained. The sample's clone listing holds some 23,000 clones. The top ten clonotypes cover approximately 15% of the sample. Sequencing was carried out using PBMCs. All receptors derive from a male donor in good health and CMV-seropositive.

The CDR3 here is CSVSSSGGGYGYTF. The DNA of the CDR3 is TGCAGCGTCTCGAGTTCAGGGGGCGGATATGGCTACACCTTC. The chain couples TRBV29-1 to TRBJ1-2; the match to TRBD1 covers 8 bases. Looked up from germline, CDR1 is SQVTM and CDR2 is ANQGSEA. V lost 6 bases and J lost 5; bases outside the gene matches: 11. This CDR3 comprises 14 residues.

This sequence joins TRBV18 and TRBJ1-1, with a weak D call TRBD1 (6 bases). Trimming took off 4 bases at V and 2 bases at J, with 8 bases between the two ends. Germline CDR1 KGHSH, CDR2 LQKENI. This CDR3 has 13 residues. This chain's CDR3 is CASSRQANTEAFF. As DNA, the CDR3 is TGTGCCAGCTCACGACAGGCTAACACTGAAGCTTTCTTT.

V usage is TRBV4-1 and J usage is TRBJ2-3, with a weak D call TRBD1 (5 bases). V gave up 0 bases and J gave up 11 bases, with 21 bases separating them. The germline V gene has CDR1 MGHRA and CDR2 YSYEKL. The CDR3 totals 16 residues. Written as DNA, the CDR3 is TGCGCCAGCAGCCAAGAAAGGGGCAGGGCCACAGGAATGCAGTATTTT. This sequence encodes CASSQERGRATGMQYF.

Written as DNA, the CDR3 is TGTGCCAGCAGCCTCGACTCACGCGGGGCCACAGATACGCAGTATTTT. It translates to CASSLDSRGATDTQYF. The chain recombines TRBV5-4 with TRBJ2-3; D is possibly TRBD2 (6 bases). V lost 4 bases to trimming and J lost 2 bases, with 17 bases between them. The CDR3 spans 16 residues. The V gene's germline CDR1 is SGHNT and CDR2 YYREEE (reference sequence). The variable domain in full, with the rest retrieved from reference TRBV5-4 and TRBJ2-3, is ETGVTQSPTHLIKTRGQQVTLRCSSQSGHNTVSWYQQALGQGPQFIFQYYREEENGRGNFPPRFSGLQFPNYSSELNVNALELDDSALYLCASSLDSRGATDTQYFGPGTRLTVL.

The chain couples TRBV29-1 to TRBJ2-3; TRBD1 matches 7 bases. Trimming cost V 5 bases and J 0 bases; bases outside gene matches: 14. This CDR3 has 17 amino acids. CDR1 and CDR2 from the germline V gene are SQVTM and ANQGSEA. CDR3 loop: CSVSPGQRGGSTDTQYF. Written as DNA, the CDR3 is TGCAGCGTTTCCCCGGGACAGCGAGGAGGAAGCACAGATACGCAGTATTTT.

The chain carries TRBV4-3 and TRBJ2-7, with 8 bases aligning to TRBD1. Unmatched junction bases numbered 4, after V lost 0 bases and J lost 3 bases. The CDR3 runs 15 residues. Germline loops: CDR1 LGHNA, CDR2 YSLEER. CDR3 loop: CASSQEGQGDYEQYF. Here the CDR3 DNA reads TGCGCCAGCAGCCAAGAAGGACAGGGTGACTACGAGCAGTACTTC.

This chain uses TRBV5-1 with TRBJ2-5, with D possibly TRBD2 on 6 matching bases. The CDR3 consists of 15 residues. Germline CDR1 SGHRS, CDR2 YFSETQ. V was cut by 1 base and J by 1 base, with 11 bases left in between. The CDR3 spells CASSLMGTPQETQYF. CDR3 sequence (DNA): TGCGCCAGCAGCTTGATGGGGACTCCCCAAGAGACCCAGTACTTC.

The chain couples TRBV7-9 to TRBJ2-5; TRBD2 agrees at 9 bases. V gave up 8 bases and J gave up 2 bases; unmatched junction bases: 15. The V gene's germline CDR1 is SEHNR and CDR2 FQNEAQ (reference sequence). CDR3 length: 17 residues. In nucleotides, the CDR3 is TGTGCCAGCTCCGGAGTAGTAGCGGGGGCCACACAAGAGACCCAGTACTTC. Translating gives CASSGVVAGATQETQYF.

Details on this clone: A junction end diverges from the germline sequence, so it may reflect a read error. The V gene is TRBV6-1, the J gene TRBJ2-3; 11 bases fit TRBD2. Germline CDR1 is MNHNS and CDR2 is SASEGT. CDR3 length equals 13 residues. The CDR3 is CGLLAGVTDTQYF. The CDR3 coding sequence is TGCGGACTACTAGCGGGGGTCACAGATACGCAGTATTTT.

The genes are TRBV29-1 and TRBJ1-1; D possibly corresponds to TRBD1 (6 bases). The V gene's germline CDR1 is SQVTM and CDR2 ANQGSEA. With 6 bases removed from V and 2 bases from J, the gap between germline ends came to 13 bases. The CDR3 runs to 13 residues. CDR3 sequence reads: CSVIGQKNTEAFF. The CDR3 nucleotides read TGCAGCGTGATAGGACAGAAAAACACTGAAGCTTTCTTT.

CDR3 sequence (DNA): TGTGCCAGTTCGGTGGCGGTTTCCTACGAGCAGTACTTC. Translating gives CASSVAVSYEQYF. The V gene is TRBV19, the J gene TRBJ2-7; D is ambiguous. With 8 bases removed from V and 1 base from J, the gap between germline ends came to 12 bases. Germline V gene sequence: CDR1 LNHDA, CDR2 SQIVND (reference sequence). The CDR3 length is 13 residues. Looking up the rest from reference TRBV19 and TRBJ2-7 gives the full variable domain: DGGITQSPKYLFRKEGQNVTLSCEQNLNHDAMYWYRQDPGQGLRLIYYSQIVNDFQKGDIAEGYSVSREKKESFPLTVTSAQKNPTAFYLCASSVAVSYEQYFGPGTRLTVT.

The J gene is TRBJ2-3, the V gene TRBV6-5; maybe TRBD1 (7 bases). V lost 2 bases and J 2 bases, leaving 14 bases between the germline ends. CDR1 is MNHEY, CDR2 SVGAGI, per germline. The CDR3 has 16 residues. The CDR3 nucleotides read TGTGCCAGCAGTTACCCAGGAGGGGGCAACACAGATACGCAGTATTTT. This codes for CASSYPGGGNTDTQYF.

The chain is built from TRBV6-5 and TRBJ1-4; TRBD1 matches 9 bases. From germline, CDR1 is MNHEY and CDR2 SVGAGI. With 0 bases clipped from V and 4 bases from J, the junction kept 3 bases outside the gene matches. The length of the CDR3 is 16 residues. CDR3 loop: CASSYSTGQGNEKLFF. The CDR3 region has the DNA TGTGCCAGCAGTTACTCGACGGGACAGGGTAATGAAAAACTGTTTTTT.

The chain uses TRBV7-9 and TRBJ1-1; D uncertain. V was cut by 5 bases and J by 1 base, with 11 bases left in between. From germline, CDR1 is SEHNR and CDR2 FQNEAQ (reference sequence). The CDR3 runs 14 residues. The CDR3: CASSIQNQNTEAFF. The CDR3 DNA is TGTGCCAGCAGCATACAGAATCAGAACACTGAAGCTTTCTTT. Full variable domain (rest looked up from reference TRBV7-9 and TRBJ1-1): DTGVSQNPRHKITKRGQNVTFRCDPISEHNRLYWYRQTLGQGPEFLTYFQNEAQLEKSRLLSDRFSAERPKGSFSTLEIQRTEQGDSAMYLCASSIQNQNTEAFFGQGTRLTVV.

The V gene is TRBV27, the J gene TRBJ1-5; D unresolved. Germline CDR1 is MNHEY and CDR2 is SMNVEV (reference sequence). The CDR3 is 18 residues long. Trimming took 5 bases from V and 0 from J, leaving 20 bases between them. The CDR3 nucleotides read TGTGCCAGCAGTCCCTGGGTTGTGACGGGGTATAGCAATCAGCCCCAGCATTTT. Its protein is CASSPWVVTGYSNQPQHF.

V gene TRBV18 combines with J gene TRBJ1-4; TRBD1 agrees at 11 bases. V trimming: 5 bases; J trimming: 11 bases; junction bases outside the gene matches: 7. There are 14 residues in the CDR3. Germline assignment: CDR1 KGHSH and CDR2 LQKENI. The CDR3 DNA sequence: TGTGCCAGCTCATCCCGGGACAGGGGGAATAAACTGTTTTTT. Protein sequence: CASSSRDRGNKLFF.

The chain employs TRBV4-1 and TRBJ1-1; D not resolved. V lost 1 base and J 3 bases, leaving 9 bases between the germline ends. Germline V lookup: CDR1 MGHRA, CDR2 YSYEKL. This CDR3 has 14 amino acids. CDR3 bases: TGCGCCAGCAGCCAAGGACGGAGCCACACTGAAGCTTTCTTT. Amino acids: CASSQGRSHTEAFF.

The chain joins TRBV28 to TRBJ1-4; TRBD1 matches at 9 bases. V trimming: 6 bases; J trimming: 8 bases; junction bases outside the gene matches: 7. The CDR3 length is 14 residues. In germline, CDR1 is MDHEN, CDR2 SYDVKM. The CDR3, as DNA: TGTGCCAGCAGACAGGGGGCGCTGGAAGAAAAACTGTTTTTT. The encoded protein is CASRQGALEEKLFF. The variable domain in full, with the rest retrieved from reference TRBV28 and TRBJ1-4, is DVKVTQSSRYLVKRTGEKVFLECVQDMDHENMFWYRQDPGLGLRLIYFSYDVKMKEKGDIPEGYSVSREKKERFSLILESASTNQTSMYLCASRQGALEEKLFFGSGTQLSVL.

CDR3 region: CASSKAKPRPGTGSYEQYF. The CDR3 DNA follows: TGCGCCAGCAGTAAAGCGAAGCCAAGGCCCGGGACAGGGAGTTACGAGCAGTACTTC. The rearrangement uses TRBV23-1 and TRBJ2-7, with 9 bases lining up with TRBD1. TRBV23-1 is an open reading frame, and its role is uncertain. Unmatched junction bases numbered 21, after V lost 5 bases and J lost 4 bases. The CDR3 has 19 amino acids.

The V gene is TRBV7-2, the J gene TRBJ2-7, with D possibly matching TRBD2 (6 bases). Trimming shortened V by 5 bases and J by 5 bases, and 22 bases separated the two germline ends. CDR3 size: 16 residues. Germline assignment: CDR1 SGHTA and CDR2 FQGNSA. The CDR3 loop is CASSQHPRSERDEQYF. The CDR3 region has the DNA TGTGCCAGCAGCCAACACCCACGGAGCGAGCGGGACGAGCAGTACTTC.

The CDR3 protein is CASSETRDRSGEKLFF. Here the CDR3 DNA reads TGTGCCAGCAGCGAAACCAGGGACAGGTCGGGGGAAAAACTGTTTTTT. The chain combines TRBV2 with TRBJ1-4, with 8 bases lining up with TRBD1. V was clipped by 6 bases and J by 8 bases; unmatched bases: 14. The CDR3 length is 16 residues. Germline assignment: CDR1 SNHLY and CDR2 FYNNEI.

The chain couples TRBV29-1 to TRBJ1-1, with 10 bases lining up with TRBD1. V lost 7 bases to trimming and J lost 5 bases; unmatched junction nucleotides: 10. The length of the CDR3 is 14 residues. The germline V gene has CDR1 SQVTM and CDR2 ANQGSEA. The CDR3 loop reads CSAVPGQGFTEAFF. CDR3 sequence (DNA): TGCAGCGCTGTGCCGGGACAGGGGTTTACTGAAGCTTTCTTT.

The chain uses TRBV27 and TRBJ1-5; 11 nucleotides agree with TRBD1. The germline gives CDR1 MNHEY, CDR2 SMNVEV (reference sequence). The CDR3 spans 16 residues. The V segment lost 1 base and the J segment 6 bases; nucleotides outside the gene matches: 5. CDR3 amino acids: CASSLYGQGAGQPQHF. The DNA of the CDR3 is TGTGCCAGCAGTTTATACGGACAGGGGGCAGGTCAGCCCCAGCATTTT.

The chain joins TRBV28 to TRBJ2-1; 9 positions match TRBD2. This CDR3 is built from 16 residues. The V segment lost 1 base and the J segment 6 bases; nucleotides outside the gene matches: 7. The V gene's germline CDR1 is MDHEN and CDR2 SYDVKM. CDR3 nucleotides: TGTGCCAGCAGTTTATACGGGCGGGAGGGATTCAATGAGCAGTTCTTC. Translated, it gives CASSLYGREGFNEQFF.

The CDR3 loop is CASSSETSGFNEQFF. Here the CDR3 DNA reads TGCGCCAGCAGCTCGGAGACTAGCGGTTTCAATGAGCAGTTCTTC. This chain joins TRBV4-3 and TRBJ2-1; the match to TRBD2 covers 9 bases. Unmatched junction bases numbered 8, after V lost 5 bases and J lost 6 bases. CDR1 and CDR2 (germline): LGHNA, YSLEER. CDR3 length: 15 residues.

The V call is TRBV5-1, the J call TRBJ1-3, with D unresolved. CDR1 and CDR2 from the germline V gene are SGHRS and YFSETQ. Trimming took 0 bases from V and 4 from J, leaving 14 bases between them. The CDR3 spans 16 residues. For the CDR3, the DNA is TGCGCCAGCAGCTTGGCCGAGGTCAGTTCAGGAAACACCATATATTTT. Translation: CASSLAEVSSGNTIYF.

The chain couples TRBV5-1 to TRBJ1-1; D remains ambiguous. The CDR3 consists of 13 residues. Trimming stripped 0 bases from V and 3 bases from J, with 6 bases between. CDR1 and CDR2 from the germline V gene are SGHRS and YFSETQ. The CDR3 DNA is TGCGCCAGCAGCTTGGCGGGAGACACTGAAGCTTTCTTT. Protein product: CASSLAGDTEAFF. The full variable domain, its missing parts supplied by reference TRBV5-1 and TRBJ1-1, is KAGVTQTPRYLIKTRGQQVTLSCSPISGHRSVSWYQQTPGQGLQFLFEYFSETQRNKGNFPGRFSGRQFSNSRSEMNVSTLELGDSALYLCASSLAGDTEAFFGQGTRLTVV.

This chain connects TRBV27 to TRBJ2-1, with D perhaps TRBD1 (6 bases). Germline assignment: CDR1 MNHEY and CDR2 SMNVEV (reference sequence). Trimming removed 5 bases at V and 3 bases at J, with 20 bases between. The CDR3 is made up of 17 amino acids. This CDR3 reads CASSHLLGRGIYNEQFF. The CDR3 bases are TGTGCCAGCAGTCACTTACTGGGCAGGGGAATCTACAATGAGCAGTTCTTC.

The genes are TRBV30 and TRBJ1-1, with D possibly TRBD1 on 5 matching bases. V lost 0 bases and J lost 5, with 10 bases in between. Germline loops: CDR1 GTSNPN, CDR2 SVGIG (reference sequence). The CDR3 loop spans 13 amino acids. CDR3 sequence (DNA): TGTGCCTGGAGTGTAGCGGGGGGAACTGAAGCTTTCTTT. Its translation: CAWSVAGGTEAFF.

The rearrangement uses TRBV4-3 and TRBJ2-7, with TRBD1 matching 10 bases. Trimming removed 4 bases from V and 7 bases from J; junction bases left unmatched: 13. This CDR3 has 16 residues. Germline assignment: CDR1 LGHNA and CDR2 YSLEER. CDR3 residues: CASSLTRDRGSGEQYF. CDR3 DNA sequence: TGCGCCAGCAGCCTGACCCGGGACAGGGGATCGGGTGAGCAGTACTTC.

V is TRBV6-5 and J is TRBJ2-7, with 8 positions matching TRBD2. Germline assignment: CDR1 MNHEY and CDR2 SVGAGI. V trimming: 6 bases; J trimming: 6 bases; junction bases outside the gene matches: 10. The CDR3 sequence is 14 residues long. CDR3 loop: CASRRDTGGVEQYF. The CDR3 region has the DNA TGTGCCAGCAGGCGGGACACCGGGGGGGTCGAGCAGTACTTC.

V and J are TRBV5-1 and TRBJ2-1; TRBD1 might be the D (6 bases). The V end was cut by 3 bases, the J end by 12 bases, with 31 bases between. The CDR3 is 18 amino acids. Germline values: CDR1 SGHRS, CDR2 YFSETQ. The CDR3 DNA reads TGCGCCAGCAGCTCCGGGACCCAGGCACTATGGGGGCTGAGCGGGCAGTTCTTC. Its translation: CASSSGTQALWGLSGQFF.